One T cell receptor (beta chain) is described in this entry. Antigen unknown. Germline lookup yields CDR1 SQVTM and CDR2 ANQGSEA. The CDR3 totals 13 residues. V lost 6 bases to trimming and J lost 4 bases, with 13 bases between them. The sample originates from a study of PD-1 blockade in classical Hodgkin lymphoma. Documented time point: cycle 4 day 1 (C4D1), after six to seven weeks of nivolumab. Following autologous stem cell transplantation, relapse occurred in every patient, and exposure to brentuximab vedotin varied. Study results and caveats: The repertoire differences lack a defined cause, possibly disease activity or prior therapy.

The data were produced by immunoSEQ multiplex PCR, yet TCRdb's version contains in-frame clones alone and is incomplete. The sample has more than 75,000 clones; roughly 91% are singletons. V is TRBV29-1 and J is TRBJ2-1; D might be TRBD1 (7 bases). The sequencing used peripheral blood mononuclear cells (PBMCs), collected before the fourth cycle of nivolumab. This clonotype originated in a human donor with classical Hodgkin lymphoma. The CDR3 reads CSVGGQLYNEQFF. The CDR3, as DNA: TGCAGCGTCGGGGGACAGCTTTACAATGAGCAGTTCTTC.